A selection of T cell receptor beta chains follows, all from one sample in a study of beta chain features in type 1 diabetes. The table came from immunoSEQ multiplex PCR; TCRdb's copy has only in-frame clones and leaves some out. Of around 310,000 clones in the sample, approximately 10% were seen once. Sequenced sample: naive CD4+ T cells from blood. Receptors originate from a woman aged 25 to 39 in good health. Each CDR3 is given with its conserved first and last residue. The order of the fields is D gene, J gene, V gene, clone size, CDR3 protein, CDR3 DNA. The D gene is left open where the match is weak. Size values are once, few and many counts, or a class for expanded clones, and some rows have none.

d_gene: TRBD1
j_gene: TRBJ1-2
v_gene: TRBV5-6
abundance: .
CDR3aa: CASTLDRGYGYTF
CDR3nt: TGTGCCAGCACCCTGGACAGGGGCTATGGCTACACCTTC

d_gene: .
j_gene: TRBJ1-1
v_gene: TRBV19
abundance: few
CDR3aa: CASSSQARGTEAFF
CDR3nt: TGTGCCAGTAGTTCTCAGGCCCGGGGCACTGAAGCTTTCTTT

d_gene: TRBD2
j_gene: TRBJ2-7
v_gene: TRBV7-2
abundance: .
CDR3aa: CASSLGTSGIYEQYF
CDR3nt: TGTGCCAGCAGCTTAGGGACTAGCGGGATCTACGAGCAGTACTTC

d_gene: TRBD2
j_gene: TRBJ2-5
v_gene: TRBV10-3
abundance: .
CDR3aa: CAISEAGGGETQYF
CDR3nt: TGTGCCATCAGTGAAGCGGGGGGCGGGGAGACCCAGTACTTC

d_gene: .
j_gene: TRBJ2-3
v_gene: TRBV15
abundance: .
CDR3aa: CATSRGRGADTQYF
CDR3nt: TGTGCCACCAGCAGAGGTAGGGGTGCAGATACGCAGTATTTT

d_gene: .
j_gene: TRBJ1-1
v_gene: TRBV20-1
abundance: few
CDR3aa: CSASSGTEAFF
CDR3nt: TGCAGTGCAAGTAGCGGGACTGAAGCTTTCTTT

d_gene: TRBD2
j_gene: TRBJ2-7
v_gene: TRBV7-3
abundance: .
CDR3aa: CASSLLGGAGNSYEQYF
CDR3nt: TGTGCCAGCAGCCTCCTGGGAGGGGCGGGGAACTCCTACGAGCAGTACTTC

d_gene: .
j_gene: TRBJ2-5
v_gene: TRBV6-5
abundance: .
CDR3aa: CASSRTVQETQYF
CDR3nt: TGTGCCAGCAGTCGGACAGTACAAGAGACCCAGTACTTC

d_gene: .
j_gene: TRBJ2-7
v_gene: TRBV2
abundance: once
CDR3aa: CASSFPAQRLRAYEQYF
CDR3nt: TGTGCCAGCAGTTTCCCGGCCCAGCGATTGCGCGCCTACGAGCAGTACTTC

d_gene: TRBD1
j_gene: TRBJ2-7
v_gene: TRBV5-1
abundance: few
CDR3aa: CASSLARDRVTYEQYF
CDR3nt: TGCGCCAGCAGCTTGGCTCGGGACAGGGTAACCTACGAGCAGTACTTC

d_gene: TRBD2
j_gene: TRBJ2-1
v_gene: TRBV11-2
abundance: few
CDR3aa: CASSFPGTSVNEQFF
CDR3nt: TGTGCCAGCAGCTTCCCCGGGACTAGCGTAAATGAGCAGTTCTTC

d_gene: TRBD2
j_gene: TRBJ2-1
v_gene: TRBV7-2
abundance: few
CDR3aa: CASSFTLAGGPNEQFF
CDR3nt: TGTGCCAGCAGCTTTACGCTAGCGGGAGGCCCCAATGAGCAGTTCTTC

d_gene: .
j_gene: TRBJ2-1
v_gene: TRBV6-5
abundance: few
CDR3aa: CASRTPGLYNEQFF
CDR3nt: TGTGCCAGCAGAACACCGGGACTTTACAATGAGCAGTTCTTC

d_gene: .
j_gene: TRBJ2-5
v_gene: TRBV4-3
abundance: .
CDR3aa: CASSQSGRVEQETQYF
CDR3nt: TGCGCCAGCAGCCAATCTGGCCGGGTGGAACAAGAGACCCAGTACTTC

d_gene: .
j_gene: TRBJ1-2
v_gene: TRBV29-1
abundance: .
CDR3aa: CSVEVTDYGYTF
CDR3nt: TGCAGCGTTGAAGTAACTGACTATGGCTACACCTTC

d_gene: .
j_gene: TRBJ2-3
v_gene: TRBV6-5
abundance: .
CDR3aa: CASLDLNTQYF
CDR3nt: TGTGCCAGCTTGGACTTGAATACGCAGTATTTT

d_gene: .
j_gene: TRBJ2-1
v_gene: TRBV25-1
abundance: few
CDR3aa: CASSEVAYNEQFF
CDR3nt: TGTGCCAGCAGTGAGGTAGCCTACAATGAGCAGTTCTTC

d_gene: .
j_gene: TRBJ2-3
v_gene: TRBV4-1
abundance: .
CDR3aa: CASSQGSGQATDTQYF
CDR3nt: TGCGCCAGCAGCCAGGGCAGCGGGCAAGCCACAGATACGCAGTATTTT

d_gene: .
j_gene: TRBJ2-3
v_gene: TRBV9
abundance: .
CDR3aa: CASSVVGDRDDTQYF
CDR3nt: TGTGCCAGCAGCGTAGTAGGGGATCGTGATGATACGCAGTATTTT

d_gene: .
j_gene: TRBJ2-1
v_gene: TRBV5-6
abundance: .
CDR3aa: CASSLGGYNEQFF
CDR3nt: TGTGCCAGCAGCCTTGGCGGGTACAATGAGCAGTTCTTC

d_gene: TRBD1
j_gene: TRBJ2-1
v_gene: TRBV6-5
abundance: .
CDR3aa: CASSHDRGNNEQFF
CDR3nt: TGTGCCAGCAGCCACGACAGGGGGAACAATGAGCAGTTCTTC

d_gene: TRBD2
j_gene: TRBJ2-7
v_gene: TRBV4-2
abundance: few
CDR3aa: CASSHQGGAGGPPYEQYF
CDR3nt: TGTGCCAGCAGCCATCAGGGGGGCGCGGGAGGGCCTCCCTACGAGCAGTACTTC

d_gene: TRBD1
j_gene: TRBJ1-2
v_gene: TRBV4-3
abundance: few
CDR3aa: CASSRKWTGGSPNYGYTF
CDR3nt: TGCGCCAGCAGCCGGAAATGGACAGGGGGGTCACCAAACTATGGCTACACCTTC

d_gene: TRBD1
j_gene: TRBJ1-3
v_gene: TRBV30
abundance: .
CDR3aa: CAWGTAGNTIYF
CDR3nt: TGTGCCTGGGGGACAGCTGGAAACACCATATATTTT

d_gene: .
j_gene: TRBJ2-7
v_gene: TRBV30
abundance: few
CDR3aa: CAWSAYRASYEQYF
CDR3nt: TGTGCCTGGAGTGCTTACAGGGCCTCCTACGAGCAGTACTTC

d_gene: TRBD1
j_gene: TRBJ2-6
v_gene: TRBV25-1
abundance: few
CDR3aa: CASSGTGASLSGANVLTF
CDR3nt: TGTGCCAGCAGCGGGACAGGGGCCTCCCTCTCTGGGGCCAACGTCCTGACTTTC

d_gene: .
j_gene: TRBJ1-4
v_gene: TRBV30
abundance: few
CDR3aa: CAWKGNMGLNEKLFF
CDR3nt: TGTGCCTGGAAAGGTAACATGGGCCTTAATGAAAAACTGTTTTTT

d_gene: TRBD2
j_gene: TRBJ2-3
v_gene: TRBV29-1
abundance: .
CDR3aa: CSVEEMRLAGASTDTQYF
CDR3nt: TGCAGCGTTGAAGAAATGCGACTAGCGGGAGCCAGCACAGATACGCAGTATTTT

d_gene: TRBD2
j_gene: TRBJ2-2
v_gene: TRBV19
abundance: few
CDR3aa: CASSPGLGNTGELFF
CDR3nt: TGTGCCAGTAGTCCGGGACTAGGGAACACCGGGGAGCTGTTTTTT

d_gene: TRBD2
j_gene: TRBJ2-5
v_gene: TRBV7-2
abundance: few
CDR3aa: CASSLELAGGLETQYF
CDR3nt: TGTGCCAGCAGCTTAGAACTAGCGGGAGGACTGGAGACCCAGTACTTC

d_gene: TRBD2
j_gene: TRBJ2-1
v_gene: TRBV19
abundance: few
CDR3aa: CASSMGGSYNEQFF
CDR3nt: TGTGCCAGTAGTATGGGGGGGTCCTACAATGAGCAGTTCTTC

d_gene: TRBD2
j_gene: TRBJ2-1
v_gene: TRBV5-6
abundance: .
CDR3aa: CASSLVSGSSNEQFF
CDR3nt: TGTGCCAGCAGCTTGGTTAGCGGGAGCTCGAATGAGCAGTTCTTC

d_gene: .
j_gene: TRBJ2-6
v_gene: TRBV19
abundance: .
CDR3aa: CASSISGANVLTF
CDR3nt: TGTGCCAGTAGTATTAGTGGGGCCAACGTCCTGACTTTC

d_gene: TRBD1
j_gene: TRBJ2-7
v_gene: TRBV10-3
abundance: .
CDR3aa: CATGTGDSYEQYF
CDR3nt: TGTGCCACCGGGACAGGGGACTCCTACGAGCAGTACTTC

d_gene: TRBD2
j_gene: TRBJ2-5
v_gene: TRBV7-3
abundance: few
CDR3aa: CASSPRLAPRLQYF
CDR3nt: TGTGCCAGCAGCCCCCGACTAGCCCCCCGCTTACAGTACTTC

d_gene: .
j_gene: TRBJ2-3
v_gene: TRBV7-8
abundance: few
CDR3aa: CASSLRLAPQYF
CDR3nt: TGTGCCAGCAGCTTAAGGCTAGCCCCCCAGTATTTT

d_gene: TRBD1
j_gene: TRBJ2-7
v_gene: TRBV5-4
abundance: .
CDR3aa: CASSRDRLYEQYF
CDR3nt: TGTGCCAGCAGCCGGGACAGGCTCTACGAGCAGTACTTC

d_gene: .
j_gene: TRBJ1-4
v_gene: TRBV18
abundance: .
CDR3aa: CASSASAPEKLFF
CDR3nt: TGTGCCAGCTCGGCCAGCGCTCCGGAAAAACTGTTTTTT

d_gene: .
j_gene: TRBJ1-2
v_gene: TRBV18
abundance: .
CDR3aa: CASGSGEDYGYTF
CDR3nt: TGTGCCAGCGGGTCGGGGGAAGATTATGGCTACACCTTC

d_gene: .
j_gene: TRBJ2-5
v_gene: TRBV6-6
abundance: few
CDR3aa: CASSYEGLSPQETQYF
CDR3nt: TGTGCCAGCAGTTATGAGGGACTCTCACCGCAAGAGACCCAGTACTTC

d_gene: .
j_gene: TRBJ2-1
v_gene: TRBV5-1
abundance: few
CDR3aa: CASSITSNEQFF
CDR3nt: TGCGCCAGCAGCATAACTAGCAATGAGCAGTTCTTC

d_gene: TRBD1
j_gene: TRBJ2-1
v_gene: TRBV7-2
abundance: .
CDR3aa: CASSPMGQGWDEQFF
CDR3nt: TGTGCCAGCAGCCCAATGGGACAGGGGTGGGATGAGCAGTTCTTC

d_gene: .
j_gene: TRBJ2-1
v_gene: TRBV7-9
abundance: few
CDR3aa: CASSLASGGRNEQFF
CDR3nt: TGTGCCAGCAGCTTAGCCTCAGGGGGGCGGAATGAGCAGTTCTTC

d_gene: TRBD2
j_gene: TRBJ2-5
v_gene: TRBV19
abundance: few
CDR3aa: CASSKGLVSYF
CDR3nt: TGTGCCAGTAGTAAGGGACTAGTTTCGTACTTC

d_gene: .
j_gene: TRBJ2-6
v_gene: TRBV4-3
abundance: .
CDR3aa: CASSQAGSGANVLTF
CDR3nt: TGCGCCAGCAGCCAAGCCGGGTCCGGGGCCAACGTCCTGACTTTC

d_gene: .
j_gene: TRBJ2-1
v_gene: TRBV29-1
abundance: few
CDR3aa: CSGNRDFGEQFF
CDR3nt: TGCAGCGGAAACCGGGACTTTGGAGAGCAGTTCTTC

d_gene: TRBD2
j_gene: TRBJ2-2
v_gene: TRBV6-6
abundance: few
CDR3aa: CASSQRGVTGELFF
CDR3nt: TGTGCCAGCAGCCAACGGGGGGTCACCGGGGAGCTGTTTTTT

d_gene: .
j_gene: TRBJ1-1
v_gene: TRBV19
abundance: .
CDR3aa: CASRAPFLGGNTEAFF
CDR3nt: TGTGCCAGTAGGGCCCCTTTCTTGGGGGGGAACACTGAAGCTTTCTTT

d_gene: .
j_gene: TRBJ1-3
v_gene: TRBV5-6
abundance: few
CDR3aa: CASSSVQGMAGNTIYF
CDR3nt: TGTGCCAGCAGTTCCGTCCAGGGGATGGCTGGAAACACCATATATTTT

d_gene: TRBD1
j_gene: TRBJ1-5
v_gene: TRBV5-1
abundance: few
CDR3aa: CASSLDWAGGQPQHF
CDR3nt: TGCGCCAGCAGCTTGGATTGGGCAGGGGGACAGCCCCAGCATTTT

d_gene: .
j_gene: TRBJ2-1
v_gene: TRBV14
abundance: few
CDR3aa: CASSLRGITYNEQFF
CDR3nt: TGTGCCAGCAGCCTAAGGGGTATCACCTACAATGAGCAGTTCTTC

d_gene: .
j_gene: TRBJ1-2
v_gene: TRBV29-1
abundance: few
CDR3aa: CSVEVGGTSGTAGTF
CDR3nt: TGCAGCGTTGAAGTAGGGGGAACCTCCGGGACCGCCGGCACCTTC

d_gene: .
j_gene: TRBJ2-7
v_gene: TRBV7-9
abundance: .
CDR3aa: CASSLVQEQYF
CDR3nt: TGTGCCAGCAGCTTAGTGCAGGAACAGTACTTC

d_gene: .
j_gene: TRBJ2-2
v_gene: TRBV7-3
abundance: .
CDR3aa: CASWSVKPGELFF
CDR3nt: TGTGCCAGCTGGTCGGTAAAACCCGGGGAGCTGTTTTTT